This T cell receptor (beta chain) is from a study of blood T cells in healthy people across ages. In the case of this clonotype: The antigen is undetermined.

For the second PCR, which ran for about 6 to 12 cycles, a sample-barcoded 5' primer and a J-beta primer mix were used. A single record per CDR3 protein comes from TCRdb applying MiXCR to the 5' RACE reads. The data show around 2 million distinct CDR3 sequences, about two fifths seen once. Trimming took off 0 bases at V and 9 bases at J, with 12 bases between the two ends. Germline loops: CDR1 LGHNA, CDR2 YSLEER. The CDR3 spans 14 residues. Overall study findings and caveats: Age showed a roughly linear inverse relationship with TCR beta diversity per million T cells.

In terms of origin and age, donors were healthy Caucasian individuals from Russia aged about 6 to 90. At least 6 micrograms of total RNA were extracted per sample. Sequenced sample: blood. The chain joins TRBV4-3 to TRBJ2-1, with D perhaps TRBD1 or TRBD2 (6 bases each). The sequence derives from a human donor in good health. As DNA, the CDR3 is TGCGCCAGCAGCCAAGAGAACAGGGAGGCTGAGCAGTTCTTC. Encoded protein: CASSQENREAEQFF.